The 10 T cell receptor beta chains given below trace back to one sample, sequenced in a study of T cells in Graves' hyperthyroidism and ophthalmopathy. The investigators amplified TCR beta CDR3 regions from RNA transcripts. First-round RT-PCR targeting the TCR CDR3 was performed with the HTBI primer set. MiXCR, applied by TCRdb to the multiplex PCR reads, yields one record per CDR3 protein. The table has about 420,000 distinct CDR3 sequences, roughly 14% seen once. Sequencing used blood. These receptors were collected from a woman younger than 30 with Graves' hyperthyroidism.

This clonotype occurred many times. The chain uses TRBV6-1 and TRBJ1-5; D is uncertain. The CDR3 is made up of 14 amino acids. Between the trimmed V and J ends, which lost 6 bases and 6 bases, there was a span of 15 bases. Germline assignment: CDR1 MNHNS and CDR2 SASEGT. In DNA form, the CDR3 reads TGTGCCAGCAGCGAGGAAAGGGATGGTCAGCCCCAGCATTTT. It yields the protein CASSEERDGQPQHF.

This clonotype was recorded at least ten times. This chain uses TRBV18 with TRBJ2-5; D is undetermined. Trimming stripped 6 bases from V and 1 base from J, with 15 bases between. The CDR3 is made up of 15 amino acids. Per the germline V gene, CDR1 is KGHSH and CDR2 is LQKENI. In DNA form, the CDR3 reads TGTGCCAGCTCCACGACCGGGCCGTTCCAAGAGACCCAGTACTTC. The encoded protein is CASSTTGPFQETQYF.

This clonotype has a count of ten or more. The genes are TRBV18 and TRBJ1-2, with 8 bases fitting TRBD1. The germline V gene has CDR1 KGHSH and CDR2 LQKENI. Trimming took 6 bases from V and 2 from J; bases not matched to a gene: 11. The CDR3 has 16 residues. CDR3 sequence (DNA): TGTGCCAGCTCGCGGGCTACGGACAGGGCGAACTATGGCTACACCTTC. Amino acids: CASSRATDRANYGYTF.

This clonotype was counted at least ten times. This chain uses TRBV20-1 with TRBJ2-7; the match to TRBD2 covers 11 bases. The CDR3 totals 16 residues. Per the germline V gene, CDR1 is DFQATT and CDR2 is SNEGSKA (reference sequence). V trimming: 3 bases; J trimming: 2 bases; junction bases outside the gene matches: 9. In DNA, the CDR3 is TGCAGTGCTAGGGTTACCGGGACTAGCGGACCCTACGAGCAGTACTTC. Protein product: CSARVTGTSGPYEQYF.

This clonotype was recorded many times. The chain links TRBV20-1 to TRBJ1-1; D unresolved. Trimming removed 0 bases from V and 0 bases from J, with 11 bases in between. Germline assignment: CDR1 DFQATT and CDR2 SNEGSKA (reference sequence). CDR3 length: 15 residues. CDR3 coding DNA: TGCAGTGCTAGAGATCGTCCGGCCATGAACACTGAAGCTTTCTTT. Its translation is CSARDRPAMNTEAFF.

The sample holds many counts of this clonotype. The rearrangement links TRBV2 to TRBJ1-4; D gene unclear. The CDR3 loop spans 15 amino acids. CDR1 is SNHLY and CDR2 is FYNNEI in the germline V gene. Trimming stripped 6 bases from V and 8 bases from J, with 19 bases between. Here the CDR3 reads CASRARRDFNEKLFF. In DNA, the CDR3 is TGTGCCAGCAGGGCCAGGCGGGATTTCAACGAAAAACTGTTTTTT. Combining the CDR3 with reference TRBV2 and TRBJ1-4 gives the whole variable domain EPEVTQTPSHQVTQMGQEVILRCVPISNHLYFYWYRQILGQKVEFLVSFYNNEISEKSEIFDDQFSVERPDGSNFTLKIRSTKLEDSAMYFCASRARRDFNEKLFFGSGTQLSVL.

This clonotype was found a few times. The V and J genes are TRBV5-1 and TRBJ2-3; 10 nucleotides match TRBD2. This CDR3 is built from 16 residues. Germline loops: CDR1 SGHRS, CDR2 YFSETQ. Germline trimming cut 0 bases from V and 3 bases from J; bases unmatched to any gene: 4. As DNA, the CDR3 is TGCGCCAGCAGCTTGGAGGCAGCGGGGGGGACAGATACGCAGTATTTT. Translated: CASSLEAAGGTDTQYF.

This clonotype was found a few times. The rearrangement joins TRBV11-3 to TRBJ1-1; D not certain. Germline CDR1 reads SGHNT; CDR2 reads YENEEA. V was trimmed by 3 bases and J by 0 bases, leaving 11 bases between them. This CDR3 spans 15 amino acids. The chain's CDR3 is CASSFSFRVNTEAFF. The CDR3 region has the DNA TGTGCCAGCAGCTTTTCCTTTCGGGTGAACACTGAAGCTTTCTTT.

This clonotype has more than one count but fewer than ten. A much larger clone differs from this one at a single base, so this may be a read error. The chain is built from TRBV3-1 and TRBJ2-3; tentatively, D is TRBD2 (5 bases). Germline values: CDR1 LGHDT, CDR2 YNNKEL (reference sequence). The CDR3 covers 13 residues. V lost 6 bases and J 4 bases, leaving 11 bases between the germline ends. CDR3 nucleotide sequence: TGTGCCAGCAGGGCGGGCCGACCAGATACGCAGTATTTT. Its translation is CASRAGRPDTQYF.

The sample holds many counts of this clonotype. This chain uses TRBV11-1 with TRBJ1-2; perhaps TRBD1 as D (5 bases). V gave up 5 bases and J gave up 3 bases, with 16 bases separating them. CDR1 and CDR2 from the germline V gene are SGHAT and FQDESV (reference sequence). The CDR3 is made up of 15 amino acids. The CDR3 region has the DNA TGTGCCAGCAGCGGGGGGGACGGTCCTCACTATGGCTACACCTTC. Its protein is CASSGGDGPHYGYTF.